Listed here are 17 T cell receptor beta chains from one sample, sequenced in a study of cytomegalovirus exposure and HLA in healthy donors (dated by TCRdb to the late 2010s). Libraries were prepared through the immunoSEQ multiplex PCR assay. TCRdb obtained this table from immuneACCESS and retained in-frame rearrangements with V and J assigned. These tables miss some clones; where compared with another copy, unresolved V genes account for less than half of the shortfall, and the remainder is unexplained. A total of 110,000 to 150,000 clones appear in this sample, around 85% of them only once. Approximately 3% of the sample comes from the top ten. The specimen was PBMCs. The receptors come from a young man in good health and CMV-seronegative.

The CDR3 nucleotides read TGTGCCAGCAGCTTAGCGCGTACCAGGGATCAGCCCCAGCATTTT. The encoded protein is CASSLARTRDQPQHF. The V call is TRBV7-8, the J call TRBJ1-5; a weak D match, TRBD1 (5 bases). The CDR3 length is 15 residues. The germline V gene has CDR1 SGHVS and CDR2 FQNEAQ. V lost 0 bases to trimming and J lost 5 bases, with 11 bases between them.

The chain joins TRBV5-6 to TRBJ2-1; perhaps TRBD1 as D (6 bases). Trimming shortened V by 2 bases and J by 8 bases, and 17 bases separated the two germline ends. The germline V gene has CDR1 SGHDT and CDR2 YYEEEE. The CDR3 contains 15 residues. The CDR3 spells CASSFELTGSYEQFF. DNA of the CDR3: TGTGCCAGCAGCTTCGAACTCACAGGGTCGTATGAGCAGTTCTTC. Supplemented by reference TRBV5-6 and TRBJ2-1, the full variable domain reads DAGVTQSPTHLIKTRGQQVTLRCSPKSGHDTVSWYQQALGQGPQFIFQYYEEEERQRGNFPDRFSGHQFPNYSSELNVNALLLGDSALYLCASSFELTGSYEQFFGPGTRLTVL.

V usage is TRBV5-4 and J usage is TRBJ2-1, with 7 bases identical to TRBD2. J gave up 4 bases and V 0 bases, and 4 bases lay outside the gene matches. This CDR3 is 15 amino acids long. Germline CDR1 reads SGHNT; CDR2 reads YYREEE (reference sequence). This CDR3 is CASSLETGGYNEQFF. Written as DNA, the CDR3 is TGTGCCAGCAGCTTGGAGACGGGGGGTTACAATGAGCAGTTCTTC.

CDR3 sequence reads: CASSPEQGGYEQYF. As DNA, the CDR3 is TGTGCCAGCTCACCCGAACAGGGGGGTTACGAGCAGTACTTC. The chain employs TRBV18 and TRBJ2-7, with 8 bases that match TRBD1. The V gene's germline CDR1 is KGHSH and CDR2 LQKENI. J gave up 4 bases and V 3 bases, and 5 bases lay outside the gene matches. The CDR3 has 14 amino acids.

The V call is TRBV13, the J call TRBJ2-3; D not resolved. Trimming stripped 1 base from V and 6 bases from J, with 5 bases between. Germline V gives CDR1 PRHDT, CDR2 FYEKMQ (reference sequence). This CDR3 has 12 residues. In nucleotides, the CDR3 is TGTGCCAGCAGCTTAGATATGGATACGCAGTATTTT. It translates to CASSLDMDTQYF.

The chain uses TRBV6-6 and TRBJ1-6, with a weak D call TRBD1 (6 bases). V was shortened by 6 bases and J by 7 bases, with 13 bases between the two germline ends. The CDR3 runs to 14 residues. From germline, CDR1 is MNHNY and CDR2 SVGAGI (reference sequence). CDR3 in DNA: TGTGCCAGCAGGGAACAGGGAGAGAATTCACCCCTCCACTTT. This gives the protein CASREQGENSPLHF.

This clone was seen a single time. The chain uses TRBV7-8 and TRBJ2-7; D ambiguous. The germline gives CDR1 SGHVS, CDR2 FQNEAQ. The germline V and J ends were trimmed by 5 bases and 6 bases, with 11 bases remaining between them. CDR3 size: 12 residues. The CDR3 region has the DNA TGTGCCAGCAGCCCCCTTATACTCGAGCAGTACTTC. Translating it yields CASSPLILEQYF.

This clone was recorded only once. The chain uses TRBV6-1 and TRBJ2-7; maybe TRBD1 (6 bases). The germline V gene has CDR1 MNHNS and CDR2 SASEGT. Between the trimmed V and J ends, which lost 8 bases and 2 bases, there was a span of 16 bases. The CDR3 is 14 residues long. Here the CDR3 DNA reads TGTGCCAGCCGTCAGGTCAGGGGCACCTACGAGCAGTACTTC. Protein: CASRQVRGTYEQYF.

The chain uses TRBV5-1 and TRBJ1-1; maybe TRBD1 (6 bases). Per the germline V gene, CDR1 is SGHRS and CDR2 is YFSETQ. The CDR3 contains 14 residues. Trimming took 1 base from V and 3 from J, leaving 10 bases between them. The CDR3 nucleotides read TGCGCCAGCAGCTTGAGTGCAGGGGACACTGAAGCTTTCTTT. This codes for CASSLSAGDTEAFF.

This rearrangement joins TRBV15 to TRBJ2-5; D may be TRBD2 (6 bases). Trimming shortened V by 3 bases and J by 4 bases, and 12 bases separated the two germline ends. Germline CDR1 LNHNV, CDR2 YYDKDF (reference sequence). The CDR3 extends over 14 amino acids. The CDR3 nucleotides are TGTGCCACCAGCAGCGGGAGCACGCGAGAGACCCAGTACTTC. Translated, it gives CATSSGSTRETQYF.

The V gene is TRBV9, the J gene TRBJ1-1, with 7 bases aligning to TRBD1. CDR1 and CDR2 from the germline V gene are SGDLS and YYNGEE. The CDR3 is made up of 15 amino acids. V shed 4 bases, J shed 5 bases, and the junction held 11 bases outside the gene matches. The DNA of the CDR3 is TGTGCCAGCAGCTCGCGCGGGTCGGGACAGACTGAAGCTTTCTTT. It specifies CASSSRGSGQTEAFF.

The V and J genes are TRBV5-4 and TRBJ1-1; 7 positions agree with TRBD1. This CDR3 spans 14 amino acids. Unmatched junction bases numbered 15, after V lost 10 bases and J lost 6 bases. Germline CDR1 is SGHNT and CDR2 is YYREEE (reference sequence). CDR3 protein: CAGTWSRDSPEAFF. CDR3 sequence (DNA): TGTGCCGGTACGTGGAGCCGGGACAGCCCTGAAGCTTTCTTT.

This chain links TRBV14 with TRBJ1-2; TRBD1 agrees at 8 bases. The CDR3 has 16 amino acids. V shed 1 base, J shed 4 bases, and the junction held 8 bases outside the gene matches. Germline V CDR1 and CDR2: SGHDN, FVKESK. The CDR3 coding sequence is TGTGCCAGCAGCCAAGGGGGCACAGGGGGATTCTATGGCTACACCTTC. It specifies CASSQGGTGGFYGYTF.

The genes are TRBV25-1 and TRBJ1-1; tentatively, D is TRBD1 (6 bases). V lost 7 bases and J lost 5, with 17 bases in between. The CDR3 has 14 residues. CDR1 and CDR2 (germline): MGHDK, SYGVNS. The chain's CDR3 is CASTGGGEWTEAFF. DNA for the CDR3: TGTGCCAGCACCGGGGGGGGCGAGTGGACTGAAGCTTTCTTT.

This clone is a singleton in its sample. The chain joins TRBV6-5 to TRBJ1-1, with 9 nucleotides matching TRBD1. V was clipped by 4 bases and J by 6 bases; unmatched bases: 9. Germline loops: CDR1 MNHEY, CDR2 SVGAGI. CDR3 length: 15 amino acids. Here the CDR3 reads CASSSLGQGIPEAFF. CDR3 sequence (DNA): TGTGCCAGCAGTTCACTGGGACAGGGAATCCCTGAAGCTTTCTTT.

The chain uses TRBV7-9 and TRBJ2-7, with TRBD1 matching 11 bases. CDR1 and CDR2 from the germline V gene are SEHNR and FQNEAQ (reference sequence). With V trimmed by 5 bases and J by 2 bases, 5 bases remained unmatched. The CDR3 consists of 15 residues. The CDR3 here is CASSLKDRGPYEQYF. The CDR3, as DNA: TGTGCCAGCAGCCTAAAGGACAGGGGGCCCTACGAGCAGTACTTC.

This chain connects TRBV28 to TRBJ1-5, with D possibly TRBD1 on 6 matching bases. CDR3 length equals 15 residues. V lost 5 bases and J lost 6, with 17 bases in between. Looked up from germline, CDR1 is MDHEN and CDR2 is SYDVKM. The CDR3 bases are TGTGCCAGCAGTCGTCAACAGGGAGGGGGTCAGCCCCAGCATTTT. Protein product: CASSRQQGGGQPQHF.